This is a list of T cell receptor beta chains from one sample in a study of brain T cells in children with intractable seizures. The assay was immunoSEQ multiplex PCR, and TCRdb's table has in-frame clones only and misses some. The top ten clones hold roughly 6% of a sample with about 340,000 clones, over 90% of them seen once. The specimen comprised peripheral blood, sampled less than 6 months after surgery. The receptors were gathered from a boy younger than two with tuberous sclerosis and intractable seizures. Each CDR3 is given with its conserved first and last residue. Each record gives: clone size, D gene, V gene, J gene, CDR3 protein, CDR3 DNA. The D gene is left open where the match is weak. Clone size is not always given. Where it is, it says once, few, many or a class for expanded clones.

abundance: NA
d_gene: TRBD2
v_gene: TRBV27
j_gene: TRBJ2-3
CDR3aa: CASSRLAGVGDTQYF
CDR3nt: TGTGCCAGCAGTCGACTAGCGGGAGTTGGAGATACGCAGTATTTT

abundance: once
d_gene: TRBD2
v_gene: TRBV2
j_gene: TRBJ2-2
CDR3aa: CASSGLAGGNTGELFF
CDR3nt: TGTGCCAGCAGTGGTTTAGCGGGGGGAAACACCGGGGAGCTGTTTTTT

abundance: NA
d_gene: NA
v_gene: TRBV7-8
j_gene: TRBJ2-2
CDR3aa: CASSSHSTGELFF
CDR3nt: TGTGCCAGCAGCTCCCACAGCACCGGGGAGCTGTTTTTT

abundance: NA
d_gene: NA
v_gene: TRBV30
j_gene: TRBJ1-1
CDR3aa: CAWSVPGRVWTEVFF
CDR3nt: TGTGCCTGGAGTGTCCCCGGAAGGGTGTGGACTGAAGTTTTCTTT

abundance: NA
d_gene: TRBD1
v_gene: TRBV10-1
j_gene: TRBJ2-7
CDR3aa: CASSPGQGGYEQYF
CDR3nt: TGCGCCAGCAGTCCCGGACAGGGCGGCTACGAGCAGTACTTC

abundance: once
d_gene: NA
v_gene: TRBV28
j_gene: TRBJ2-3
CDR3aa: CASSLIKEWGTDTQYF
CDR3nt: TGTGCCAGCAGTTTAATTAAAGAATGGGGCACAGATACGCAGTATTTT

abundance: NA
d_gene: NA
v_gene: TRBV11-3
j_gene: TRBJ2-2
CDR3aa: CASSVKAGDTGELFF
CDR3nt: TGTGCCAGCAGCGTAAAAGCCGGGGACACCGGGGAGCTGTTTTTT

abundance: NA
d_gene: NA
v_gene: TRBV28
j_gene: TRBJ2-5
CDR3aa: CASSSRVLQETQYF
CDR3nt: TGTGCCAGCAGTTCCAGGGTCCTTCAAGAGACCCAGTACTTC

abundance: NA
d_gene: NA
v_gene: TRBV11-3
j_gene: TRBJ1-1
CDR3aa: CASSLGIGNTEAFF
CDR3nt: TGTGCCAGCAGCTTAGGGATCGGGAACACTGAAGCTTTCTTT

abundance: NA
d_gene: TRBD2
v_gene: TRBV7-3
j_gene: TRBJ2-5
CDR3aa: CASSSGGGETQYF
CDR3nt: TGTGCCAGCAGTTCGGGGGGAGGCGAGACCCAGTACTTC

abundance: NA
d_gene: NA
v_gene: TRBV7-2
j_gene: TRBJ2-2
CDR3aa: CASSPGTMNTGELFF
CDR3nt: TGTGCCAGCAGCCCTGGGACAATGAACACCGGGGAGCTGTTTTTT

abundance: NA
d_gene: TRBD2
v_gene: TRBV6-1
j_gene: TRBJ2-7
CDR3aa: CASSGVSWRGDYEQYF
CDR3nt: TGTGCCAGCAGTGGGGTCTCCTGGCGGGGGGACTACGAGCAGTACTTC

abundance: NA
d_gene: TRBD2
v_gene: TRBV3-1/TRBV3-2
j_gene: TRBJ2-7
CDR3aa: CASSQGLAVSYEQYF
CDR3nt: TGTGCCAGCAGCCAAGGACTAGCGGTCTCCTACGAGCAGTACTTC

abundance: NA
d_gene: TRBD2
v_gene: TRBV3-1/TRBV3-2
j_gene: TRBJ2-7
CDR3aa: CASSQGGGAREQYF
CDR3nt: TGTGCCAGCAGCCAAGGCGGGGGGGCTCGGGAGCAGTACTTC

abundance: NA
d_gene: NA
v_gene: TRBV7-3
j_gene: TRBJ2-1
CDR3aa: CASSPDSSYNEQFF
CDR3nt: TGTGCCAGCAGCCCCGACAGTTCCTACAATGAGCAGTTCTTC

abundance: NA
d_gene: NA
v_gene: TRBV5-1
j_gene: TRBJ2-2
CDR3aa: CASSPGRDSNTGELFF
CDR3nt: TGCGCCAGCAGCCCGGGCCGCGACTCAAACACCGGGGAGCTGTTTTTT

abundance: once
d_gene: NA
v_gene: TRBV4-2
j_gene: TRBJ2-5
CDR3aa: CASSKGSEGARETQYF
CDR3nt: TGTGCCAGCAGCAAAGGGTCGGAGGGGGCGCGAGAGACCCAGTACTTC

abundance: NA
d_gene: NA
v_gene: TRBV4-2
j_gene: TRBJ1-1
CDR3aa: CASSRDGGSTEAFF
CDR3nt: TGTGCCAGCAGTCGGGACGGAGGAAGCACTGAAGCTTTCTTT

abundance: NA
d_gene: NA
v_gene: TRBV19
j_gene: TRBJ2-1
CDR3aa: CASSSGGGYNEQFF
CDR3nt: TGTGCCAGTTCCTCCGGTGGGGGTTACAATGAGCAGTTCTTC

abundance: once
d_gene: NA
v_gene: TRBV7-9
j_gene: TRBJ1-4
CDR3aa: CASSESPGEGEKLFF
CDR3nt: TGTGCCAGCAGCGAATCCCCAGGGGAGGGTGAAAAACTGTTTTTT

abundance: NA
d_gene: NA
v_gene: TRBV3-1/TRBV3-2
j_gene: TRBJ1-4
CDR3aa: CASSSGQTNSWELFF
CDR3nt: TGTGCCAGCAGCTCCGGACAGACGAATTCCTGGGAACTGTTTTTT

abundance: once
d_gene: NA
v_gene: TRBV21-1
j_gene: TRBJ2-3
CDR3aa: CASSLPRGGPGLAETDTQYF
CDR3nt: TGTGCCAGCAGCCTACCTCGTGGGGGCCCGGGACTAGCGGAGACAGATACGCAGTATTTT

abundance: NA
d_gene: TRBD1
v_gene: TRBV6-2/TRBV6-3
j_gene: TRBJ1-2
CDR3aa: CASSYRTGLGYTF
CDR3nt: TGTGCCAGCAGTTACAGGACAGGGCTGGGCTACACCTTC

abundance: once
d_gene: NA
v_gene: TRBV6-5
j_gene: TRBJ1-2
CDR3aa: CASSLRFGQGYGYTF
CDR3nt: TGTGCCAGCAGTCTCAGGTTCGGGCAGGGGTATGGCTACACCTTC

abundance: NA
d_gene: NA
v_gene: TRBV4-1
j_gene: TRBJ2-1
CDR3aa: CASSQDGLTKFF
CDR3nt: TGCGCCAGCAGCCAAGATGGTCTAACCAAGTTCTTC

abundance: NA
d_gene: NA
v_gene: TRBV19
j_gene: TRBJ1-5
CDR3aa: CASSMGPQRSNQPQHF
CDR3nt: TGTGCCAGTAGTATGGGACCCCAGCGTAGCAATCAGCCCCAGCATTTT

abundance: NA
d_gene: NA
v_gene: TRBV18
j_gene: TRBJ1-6
CDR3aa: CASSLEGQGNSPLHF
CDR3nt: TGTGCCAGCTCACTCGAGGGACAAGGCAATTCACCCCTCCACTTT

abundance: NA
d_gene: NA
v_gene: TRBV5-1
j_gene: TRBJ1-2
CDR3aa: CASSLAPTVYGYTF
CDR3nt: TGCGCCAGCAGCTTGGCCCCGACAGTCTATGGCTACACCTTC

abundance: NA
d_gene: TRBD1
v_gene: TRBV12-3/TRBV12-4
j_gene: TRBJ1-4
CDR3aa: CASSFQGVEKLFF
CDR3nt: TGTGCCAGCAGTTTCCAGGGGGTTGAAAAACTGTTTTTT